This T cell receptor (beta chain) was observed in a study of T cell repertoires in cytomegalovirus infection. Study observations and caveats: Dominating the ex vivo response were HLA-C-restricted CMV-specific TCR beta clonotypes.

Via MiXCR, TCRdb re-called the reads, giving one row per CDR3 protein. This table holds 400,000 to 550,000 distinct CDR3 sequences, about 11% found once. In the case of this clonotype: Its cognate antigen is unknown.

This CDR3 contains 15 residues. The V end was cut by 2 bases, the J end by 6 bases, with 18 bases between. Germline lookup yields CDR1 SQVTM and CDR2 ANQGSEA. Sequenced input: PBMCs. The rearrangement joins TRBV29-1 to TRBJ2-3, with TRBD2 as a possible D gene (6 bases). The receptor was derived from a human donor in good health (CMV status not recorded). Some clones in this sample may be carry-over from other donors' samples. CDR3 in amino acids: CSVEFLQAGFDTQYF. DNA for the CDR3: TGCAGCGTTGAATTTCTACAGGCGGGGTTCGATACGCAGTATTTT.